This T cell receptor (beta chain) emerged from a study of T-cell reconstitution after alpha-beta-depleted transplantation in children. The TCRbeta library was prepared with unique molecular identifiers. One entry per CDR3 protein, called by TCRdb with MiXCR from the PCR reads. The profile shows around 410,000 distinct CDR3 sequences, roughly a tenth of them singletons. CDR1 and CDR2 from the germline V gene are DFQATT and SNEGSKA (reference sequence). V dropped 3 bases and J dropped 4 bases, with 12 bases sitting between them. The CDR3 contains 13 residues. The receptor's source is a human donor who donated a stem cell graft to a child with acute myeloid leukemia. The chain carries TRBV20-1 and TRBJ1-2, with D possibly matching TRBD1 (6 bases). This specimen consisted of PBMCs from the stem cell graft donor, obtained from the stem cell graft. The CDR3, as DNA: TGCAGTGCTAGTATAGGGGGTGGCTATGGCTACACCTTC. Its translation is CSASIGGGYGYTF.